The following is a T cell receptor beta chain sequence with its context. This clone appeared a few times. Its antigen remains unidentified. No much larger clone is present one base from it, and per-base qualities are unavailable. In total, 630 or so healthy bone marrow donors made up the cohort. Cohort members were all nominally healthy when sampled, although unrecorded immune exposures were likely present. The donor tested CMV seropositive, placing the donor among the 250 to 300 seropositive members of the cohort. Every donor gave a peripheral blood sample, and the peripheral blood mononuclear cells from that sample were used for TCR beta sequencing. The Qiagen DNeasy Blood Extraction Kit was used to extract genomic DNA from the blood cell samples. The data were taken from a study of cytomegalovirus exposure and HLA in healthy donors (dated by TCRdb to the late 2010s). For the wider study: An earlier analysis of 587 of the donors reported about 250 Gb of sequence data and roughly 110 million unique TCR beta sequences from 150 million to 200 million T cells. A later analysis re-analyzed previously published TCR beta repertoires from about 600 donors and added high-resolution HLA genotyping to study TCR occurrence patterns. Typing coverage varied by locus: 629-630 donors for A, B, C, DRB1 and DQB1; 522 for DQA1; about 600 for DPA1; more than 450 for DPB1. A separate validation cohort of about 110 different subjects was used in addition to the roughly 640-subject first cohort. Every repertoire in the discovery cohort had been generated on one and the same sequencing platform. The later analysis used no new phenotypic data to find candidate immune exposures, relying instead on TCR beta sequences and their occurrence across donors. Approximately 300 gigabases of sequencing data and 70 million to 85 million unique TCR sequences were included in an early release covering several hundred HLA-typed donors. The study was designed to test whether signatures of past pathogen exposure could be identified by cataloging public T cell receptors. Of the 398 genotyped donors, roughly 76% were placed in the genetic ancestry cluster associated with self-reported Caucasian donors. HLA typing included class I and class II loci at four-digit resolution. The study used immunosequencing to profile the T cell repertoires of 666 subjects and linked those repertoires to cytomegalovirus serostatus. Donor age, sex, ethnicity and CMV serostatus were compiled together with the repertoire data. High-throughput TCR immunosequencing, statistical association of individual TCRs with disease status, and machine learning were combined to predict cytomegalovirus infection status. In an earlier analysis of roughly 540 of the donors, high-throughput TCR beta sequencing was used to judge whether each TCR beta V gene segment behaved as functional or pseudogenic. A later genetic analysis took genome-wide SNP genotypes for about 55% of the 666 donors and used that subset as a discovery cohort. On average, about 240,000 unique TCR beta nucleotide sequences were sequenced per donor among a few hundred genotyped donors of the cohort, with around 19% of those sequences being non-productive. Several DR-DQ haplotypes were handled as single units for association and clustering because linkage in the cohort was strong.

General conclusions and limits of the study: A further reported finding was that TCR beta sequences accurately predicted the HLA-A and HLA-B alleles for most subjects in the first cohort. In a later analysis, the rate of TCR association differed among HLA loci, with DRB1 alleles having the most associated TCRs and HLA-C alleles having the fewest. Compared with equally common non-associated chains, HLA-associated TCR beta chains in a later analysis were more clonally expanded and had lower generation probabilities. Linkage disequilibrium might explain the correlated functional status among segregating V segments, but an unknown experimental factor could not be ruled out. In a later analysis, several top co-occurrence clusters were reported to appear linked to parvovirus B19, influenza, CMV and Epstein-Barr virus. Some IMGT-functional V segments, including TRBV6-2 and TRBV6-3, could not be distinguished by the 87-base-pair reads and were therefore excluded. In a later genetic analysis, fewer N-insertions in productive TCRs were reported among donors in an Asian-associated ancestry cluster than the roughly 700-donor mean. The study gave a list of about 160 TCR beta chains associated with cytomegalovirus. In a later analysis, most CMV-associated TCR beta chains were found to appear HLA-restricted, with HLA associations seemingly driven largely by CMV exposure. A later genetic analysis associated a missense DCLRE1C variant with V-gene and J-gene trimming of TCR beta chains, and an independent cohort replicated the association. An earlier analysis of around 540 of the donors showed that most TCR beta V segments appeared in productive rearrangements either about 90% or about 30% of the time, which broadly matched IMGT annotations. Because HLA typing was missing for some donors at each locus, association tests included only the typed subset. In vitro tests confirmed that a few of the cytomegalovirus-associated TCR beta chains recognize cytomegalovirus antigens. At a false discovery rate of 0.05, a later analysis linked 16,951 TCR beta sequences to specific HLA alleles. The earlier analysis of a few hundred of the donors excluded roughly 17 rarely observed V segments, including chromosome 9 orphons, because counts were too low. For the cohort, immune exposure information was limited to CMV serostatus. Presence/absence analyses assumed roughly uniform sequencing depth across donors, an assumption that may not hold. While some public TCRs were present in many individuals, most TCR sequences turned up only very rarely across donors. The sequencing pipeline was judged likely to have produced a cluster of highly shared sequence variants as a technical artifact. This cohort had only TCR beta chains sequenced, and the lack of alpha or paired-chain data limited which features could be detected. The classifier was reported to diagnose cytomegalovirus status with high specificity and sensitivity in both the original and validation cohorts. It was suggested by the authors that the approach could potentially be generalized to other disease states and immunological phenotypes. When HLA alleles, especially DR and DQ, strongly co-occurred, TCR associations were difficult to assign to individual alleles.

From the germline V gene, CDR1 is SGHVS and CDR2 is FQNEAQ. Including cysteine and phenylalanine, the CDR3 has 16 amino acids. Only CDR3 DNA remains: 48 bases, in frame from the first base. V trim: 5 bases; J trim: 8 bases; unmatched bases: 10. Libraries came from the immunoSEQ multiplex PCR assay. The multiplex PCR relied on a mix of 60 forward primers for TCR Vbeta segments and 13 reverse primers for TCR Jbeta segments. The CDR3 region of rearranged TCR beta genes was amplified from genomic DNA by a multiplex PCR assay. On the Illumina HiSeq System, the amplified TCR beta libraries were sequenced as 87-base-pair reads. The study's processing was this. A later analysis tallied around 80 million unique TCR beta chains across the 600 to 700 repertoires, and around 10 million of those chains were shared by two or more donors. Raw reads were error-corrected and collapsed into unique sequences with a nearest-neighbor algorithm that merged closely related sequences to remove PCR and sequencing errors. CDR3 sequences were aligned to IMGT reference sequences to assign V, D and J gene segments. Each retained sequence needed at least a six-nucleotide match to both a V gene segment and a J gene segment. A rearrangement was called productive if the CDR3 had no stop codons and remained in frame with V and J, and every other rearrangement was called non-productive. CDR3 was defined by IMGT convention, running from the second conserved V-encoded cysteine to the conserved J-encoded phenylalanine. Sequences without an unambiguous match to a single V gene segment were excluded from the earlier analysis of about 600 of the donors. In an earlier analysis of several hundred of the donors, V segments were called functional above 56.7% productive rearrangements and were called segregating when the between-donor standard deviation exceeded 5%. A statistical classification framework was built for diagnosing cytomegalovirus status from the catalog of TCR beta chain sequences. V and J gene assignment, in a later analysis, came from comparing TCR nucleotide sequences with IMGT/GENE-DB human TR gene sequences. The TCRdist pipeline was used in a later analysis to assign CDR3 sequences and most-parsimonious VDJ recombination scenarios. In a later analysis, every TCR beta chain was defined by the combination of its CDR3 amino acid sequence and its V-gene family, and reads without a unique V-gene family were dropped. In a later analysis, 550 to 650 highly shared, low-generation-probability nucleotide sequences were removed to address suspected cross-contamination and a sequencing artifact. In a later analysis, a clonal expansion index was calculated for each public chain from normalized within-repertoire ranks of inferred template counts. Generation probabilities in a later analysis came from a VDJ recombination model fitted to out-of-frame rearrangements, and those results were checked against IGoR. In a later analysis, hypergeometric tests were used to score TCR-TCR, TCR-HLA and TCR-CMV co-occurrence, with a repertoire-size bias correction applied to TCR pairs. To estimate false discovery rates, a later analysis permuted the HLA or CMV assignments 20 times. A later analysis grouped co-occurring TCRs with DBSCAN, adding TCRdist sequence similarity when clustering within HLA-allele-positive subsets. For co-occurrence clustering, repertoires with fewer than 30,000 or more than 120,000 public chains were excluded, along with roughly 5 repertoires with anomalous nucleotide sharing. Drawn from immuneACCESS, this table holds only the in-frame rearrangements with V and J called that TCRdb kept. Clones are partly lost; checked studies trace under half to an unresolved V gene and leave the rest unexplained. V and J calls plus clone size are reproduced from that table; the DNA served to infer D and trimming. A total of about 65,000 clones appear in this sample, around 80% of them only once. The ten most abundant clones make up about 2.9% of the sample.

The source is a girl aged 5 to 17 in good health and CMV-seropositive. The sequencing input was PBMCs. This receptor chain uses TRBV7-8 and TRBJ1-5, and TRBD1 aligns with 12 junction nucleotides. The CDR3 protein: CASSPSRDRGLEPQHF. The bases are TGTGCCAGCAGCCCCAGCCGGGACAGGGGGCTTGAGCCCCAGCATTTT.